Each of the 32 T cell receptor beta chains below was sequenced from the same sample in a study of blood T cell repertoires in COVID-19. TCRdb's copy holds only in-frame clones and misses some; the assay was immunoSEQ multiplex PCR. Of some 190,000 clones in the sample, 85% to 90% were seen once. Specimen: PBMCs or T cells enriched from blood (not recorded which). These receptors all come from a woman aged 40-49 years with acute COVID-19.

The J gene is TRBJ2-7, the V gene TRBV7-6, with TRBD2 identical over 15 bases. After removal of 4 bases from V and 0 bases from J, the junction contained 10 bases not matched to a gene. The CDR3 loop spans 19 amino acids. CDR1 SGHVS and CDR2 FNYEAQ come from the germline V gene. CDR3 DNA: TGTGCCAGCAGCTCAGGGACTAGCGGGGGGCCGATAAGCTCCTACGAGCAGTACTTC. It translates to CASSSGTSGGPISSYEQYF.

V and J are TRBV28 and TRBJ1-1; D unresolved. Germline lookup yields CDR1 MDHEN and CDR2 SYDVKM. CDR3 length: 11 residues. Deletions cut 7 bases from V and 1 base from J, with 4 bases between. Written as DNA, the CDR3 is TGTGCCAGCACGCGGAACACTGAAGCTTTCTTT. This sequence encodes CASTRNTEAFF.

This chain uses TRBV15 with TRBJ2-2; D is possibly TRBD1 (6 bases). The germline V gene has CDR1 LNHNV and CDR2 YYDKDF (reference sequence). Trimming took 3 bases from V and 1 from J, leaving 9 bases between them. The CDR3 runs to 15 residues. The CDR3 spells CATSSEGENTGELFF. The CDR3 region has the DNA TGTGCCACCAGCAGTGAGGGGGAGAACACCGGGGAGCTGTTTTTT.

V and J are TRBV7-9 and TRBJ2-7; weak D call: TRBD2 (6 bases). Germline CDR1 SEHNR, CDR2 FQNEAQ (reference sequence). CDR3 size: 15 residues. V shed 7 bases and J shed 2 bases, with 18 bases lying between them. CDR3 nucleotides: TGTGCCAGCACCCCCCTCGAGGACTATGCCTACGAGCAGTACTTC. It translates to CASTPLEDYAYEQYF.

The rearrangement uses TRBV28 and TRBJ1-4; 7 nucleotides agree with TRBD1. The CDR3 totals 14 residues. The germline CDR1 and CDR2 sequences are MDHEN and SYDVKM. V dropped 3 bases and J dropped 5; count of bases not matched to a gene: 3. This chain's CDR3 is CASSFQGENEKLFF. CDR3 DNA: TGTGCCAGCAGTTTTCAGGGGGAAAATGAAAAACTGTTTTTT. The whole variable domain, filled in from reference TRBV28 and TRBJ1-4, reads DVKVTQSSRYLVKRTGEKVFLECVQDMDHENMFWYRQDPGLGLRLIYFSYDVKMKEKGDIPEGYSVSREKKERFSLILESASTNQTSMYLCASSFQGENEKLFFGSGTQLSVL.

The rearrangement joins TRBV28 to TRBJ2-7; the D gene is possibly TRBD1 (6 bases). The CDR3 length is 13 residues. Germline V CDR1 and CDR2: MDHEN, SYDVKM. Trimming shortened V by 6 bases and J by 8 bases, and 17 bases separated the two germline ends. The CDR3 bases are TGTGCCAGCAGAGGTAACAGGGTAGCCAAGCAGTACTTC. Encoded protein: CASRGNRVAKQYF. The full variable domain, its missing parts supplied by reference TRBV28 and TRBJ2-7, is DVKVTQSSRYLVKRTGEKVFLECVQDMDHENMFWYRQDPGLGLRLIYFSYDVKMKEKGDIPEGYSVSREKKERFSLILESASTNQTSMYLCASRGNRVAKQYFGPGTRLTVT.

The chain recombines TRBV19 with TRBJ1-5; D unclear. CDR3 size: 17 residues. With 3 bases removed from V and 2 bases from J, the gap between germline ends came to 17 bases. Looked up from germline, CDR1 is LNHDA and CDR2 is SQIVND (reference sequence). CDR3 bases: TGTGCCAGTAGTATTCCCCCCGGGCGGGGAGGCAATCAGCCCCAGCATTTT. It is translated as CASSIPPGRGGNQPQHF. Combining the CDR3 with reference TRBV19 and TRBJ1-5 gives the whole variable domain DGGITQSPKYLFRKEGQNVTLSCEQNLNHDAMYWYRQDPGQGLRLIYYSQIVNDFQKGDIAEGYSVSREKKESFPLTVTSAQKNPTAFYLCASSIPPGRGGNQPQHFGDGTRLSIL.

This clone has ten or more counts. V gene TRBV4-1 combines with J gene TRBJ1-2; 9 nucleotides line up with TRBD1. The CDR3 spans 15 residues. Trimming removed 1 base from V and 6 bases from J; junction bases left unmatched: 6. The V gene's germline CDR1 is MGHRA and CDR2 YSYEKL. CDR3 DNA: TGCGCCAGCAGCCAAGGGACAGGGGCAGGTGATGGCTACACCTTC. It specifies CASSQGTGAGDGYTF.

The chain joins TRBV21-1 to TRBJ2-3; the table's D call TRBD2 went unverified against the DNA. TRBV21-1 is recorded as a pseudogene. The CDR3 length is 15 residues. For the CDR3, the DNA is TGTGCCAGCAGCAACATCTCTAGCGTTAGAGATACGCAGTATTTT. It codes for CASSNISSVRDTQYF.

The V gene is TRBV19, the J gene TRBJ1-4; TRBD1 matches 9 bases. V gave up 9 bases and J gave up 4 bases; unmatched junction bases: 6. The CDR3 has 14 residues. Germline V gene lookup returns CDR1 LNHDA and CDR2 SQIVND (reference sequence). Written as DNA, the CDR3 is TGTGCCAGCGAAACAGGGGGCTTTAATGAAAAACTGTTTTTT. Protein product: CASETGGFNEKLFF.

The rearrangement joins TRBV29-1 to TRBJ2-1; 7 bases map to TRBD2. CDR3 length equals 14 residues. With 4 bases clipped from V and 7 bases from J, the junction kept 10 bases outside the gene matches. Per the germline V gene, CDR1 is SQVTM and CDR2 is ANQGSEA. This CDR3 reads CSVVGLGALNEQFF. DNA of the CDR3: TGCAGCGTTGTAGGACTAGGGGCCCTTAATGAGCAGTTCTTC.

V gene TRBV9 combines with J gene TRBJ1-1; possible D gene TRBD1, 5 bases. Germline CDR1 SGDLS, CDR2 YYNGEE. The CDR3 extends over 13 amino acids. V lost 4 bases, J lost 4 bases, and 11 bases lay in between. Here the CDR3 reads CASSREGSTEAFF. The CDR3 region has the DNA TGTGCCAGCAGCAGGGAGGGGAGCACTGAAGCTTTCTTT.

This clone has a single count. V and J are TRBV28 and TRBJ1-5; D may be TRBD1 (5 bases). V dropped 5 bases and J dropped 4 bases, with 9 bases sitting between them. Germline CDR1 is MDHEN and CDR2 is SYDVKM. The CDR3 totals 13 residues. CDR3 sequence (DNA): TGTGCCAGCAGTGAAAGGGGAAATCAGCCCCAGCATTTT. It specifies CASSERGNQPQHF.

This clone was seen only a few times. The V and J genes are TRBV30 and TRBJ1-1; D remains unclear. The V gene lost 4 bases and the J gene lost 8 bases, with 8 bases spanning the gap. The CDR3 has 10 residues. The germline gives CDR1 GTSNPN, CDR2 SVGIG (reference sequence). The CDR3 region is CAWKEREAFF. The CDR3 DNA sequence: TGTGCCTGGAAGGAGAGAGAAGCTTTCTTT.

The chain carries TRBV2 and TRBJ2-3; possible D gene TRBD2, 5 bases. Germline assignment: CDR1 SNHLY and CDR2 FYNNEI. CDR3 size: 14 residues. The ends were cut back, 4 bases at V and 2 bases at J, with 10 bases in the middle. DNA of the CDR3: TGTGCCAGCAGTGCGGGGAGTCTCACAGATACGCAGTATTTT. Its protein is CASSAGSLTDTQYF.

The chain is built from TRBV7-2 and TRBJ2-3; 7 bases agree with TRBD2. CDR1 SGHTA and CDR2 FQGNSA come from the germline V gene. The V and J ends lost 1 base and 6 bases, in that order; junction bases with no gene match: 13. This CDR3 spans 17 amino acids. CDR3 nucleotides: TGTGCCAGCAGCTTAGGGAGAGCGGGGAGGGCTTCTGATACGCAGTATTTT. Protein: CASSLGRAGRASDTQYF.

This chain joins TRBV28 and TRBJ1-2, with 11 bases lining up with TRBD1. V lost 0 bases, J lost 8 bases, and 11 bases stayed unmatched. There are 17 residues in the CDR3. Germline V gives CDR1 MDHEN, CDR2 SYDVKM. The CDR3 sequence is CASSLWERTGGVYGYTF. CDR3 coding DNA: TGTGCCAGCAGTTTATGGGAACGGACAGGGGGCGTGTACGGCTACACCTTC.

The chain carries TRBV4-2 and TRBJ1-2; D uncertain. V was trimmed by 0 bases and J by 4 bases, leaving 9 bases between them. The CDR3 is made up of 14 amino acids. Germline V gene lookup returns CDR1 LGHNA and CDR2 YNFKEQ. CDR3 region: CASSQDIPLYGYTF. CDR3 sequence (DNA): TGTGCCAGCAGCCAAGATATTCCTCTCTATGGCTACACCTTC.

The V gene is TRBV28, the J gene TRBJ2-3, with 8 bases matching TRBD1. The CDR3 contains 16 residues. Looked up from germline, CDR1 is MDHEN and CDR2 is SYDVKM. Losses at the gene ends were 6 bases for V and 14 bases for J; bases not matched to a gene: 22. CDR3 amino acids: CASSAIPGTGAWGRYF. The CDR3 DNA sequence: TGTGCCAGCAGCGCCATTCCCGGGACAGGCGCCTGGGGGAGGTATTTT.

The chain has TRBV27 and TRBJ1-2; D gene unclear. The CDR3 runs to 12 residues. Germline CDR1 MNHEY, CDR2 SMNVEV (reference sequence). The CDR3: CVTRAGNYGYTF. CDR3 nucleotide sequence: TGTGTCACGCGGGCAGGCAACTATGGCTACACCTTC.

V usage is TRBV6-5 and J usage is TRBJ2-5, with TRBD2 matching over 12 bases. The CDR3 spans 15 residues. The V gene's germline CDR1 is MNHEY and CDR2 SVGAGI. V gave up 6 bases and J gave up 5 bases; unmatched junction bases: 7. This CDR3 is CASSSSGGAGETQYF. CDR3 DNA sequence: TGTGCCAGCAGCTCTAGCGGGGGGGCCGGTGAGACCCAGTACTTC.

The rearrangement links TRBV18 to TRBJ2-7, with D perhaps TRBD1 (5 bases). Germline loops: CDR1 KGHSH, CDR2 LQKENI. V was cut by 4 bases and J by 4 bases, with 11 bases left in between. There are 13 residues in the CDR3. CDR3 residues: CASSQDSLYEQYF. CDR3 nucleotide sequence: TGTGCCAGCTCACAAGACAGCTTGTACGAGCAGTACTTC.

The chain uses TRBV2 and TRBJ1-5; 8 nucleotides agree with TRBD1. The CDR3 is 15 amino acids. The germline gives CDR1 SNHLY, CDR2 FYNNEI. V dropped 5 bases and J dropped 4; count of bases not matched to a gene: 7. CDR3: CASSYQGAGNQPQHF. CDR3 DNA: TGTGCCAGCAGTTACCAGGGGGCCGGAAATCAGCCCCAGCATTTT.

This clone was observed a few times. J is TRBJ2-7 and V is TRBV2; 7 nucleotides line up with TRBD1. CDR1 is SNHLY and CDR2 is FYNNEI in the germline V gene. The length of the CDR3 is 15 residues. Germline trimming cut 2 bases from V and 6 bases from J; bases unmatched to any gene: 10. The CDR3 sequence: CASSEWKGTAPEQYF. In nucleotides, the CDR3 is TGTGCCAGCAGTGAATGGAAAGGGACAGCCCCCGAGCAGTACTTC.

The chain has TRBV30 and TRBJ1-5, with D possibly TRBD1 on 5 matching bases. Trimming took 2 bases from V and 12 from J, leaving 23 bases between them. The CDR3 sequence is 15 residues long. Germline lookup yields CDR1 GTSNPN and CDR2 SVGIG (reference sequence). CDR3 nucleotides: TGTGCCTGGAGTAGCGGGAGGAACCAGGGTCAGGGCCAGCATTTT. Its protein is CAWSSGRNQGQGQHF.

The chain employs TRBV30 and TRBJ2-7; 8 bases are a match to TRBD2. This CDR3 has 15 residues. Germline V gene data show CDR1 as GTSNPN and CDR2 as SVGIG (reference sequence). J was trimmed by 0 bases and V by 2 bases; bases with no gene match: 6. The chain's CDR3 is CAWSKRTSYSYEQYF. DNA of the CDR3: TGTGCCTGGAGTAAACGGACTAGCTACTCCTACGAGCAGTACTTC.

The chain combines TRBV25-1 with TRBJ1-6, with D perhaps matching TRBD1 (5 bases). V shed 2 bases and J shed 10 bases, with 12 bases lying between them. The CDR3 runs to 14 residues. Germline V CDR1 and CDR2: MGHDK, SYGVNS. CDR3 amino acids: CASSEGTRASPLHF. In nucleotides, the CDR3 is TGTGCCAGCAGTGAAGGAACCAGGGCCTCACCCCTCCACTTT.

The chain is built from TRBV21-1 and TRBJ2-1; TRBD1 is taken as the D call from the table, unchecked against the DNA. TRBV21-1 is annotated as a pseudogene. The length of the CDR3 is 13 residues. CDR3 amino acids: CASSKVRGNWEFF. DNA for the CDR3: TGTGCCAGCAGCAAAGTGAGGGGGAATTGGGAGTTCTTC.

This clone was detected only once. The chain employs TRBV24-1 and TRBJ2-1, with a weak D call TRBD2 (5 bases). The V end was cut by 2 bases, the J end by 10 bases, with 14 bases between. This CDR3 is 14 amino acids long. CDR1 and CDR2 from the germline V gene are KGHDR and SFDVKD. The CDR3: CATSDSESRREQFF. CDR3 nucleotides: TGTGCCACCAGTGATTCTGAGTCCCGGAGGGAGCAGTTCTTC.

This clone appeared once. The chain recombines TRBV28 with TRBJ1-1, with D hard to call. The CDR3 is made up of 12 amino acids. Trimming removed 6 bases from V and 7 bases from J, with 12 bases in between. Germline CDR1 MDHEN, CDR2 SYDVKM. Here the CDR3 reads CASSSGSLEAFF. CDR3 bases: TGTGCCAGCAGCTCGGGGTCCCTTGAAGCTTTCTTT.

This chain links TRBV7-9 with TRBJ2-1; D perhaps matches TRBD1 (7 bases). CDR3 length: 17 residues. Germline values: CDR1 SEHNR, CDR2 FQNEAQ (reference sequence). The V gene lost 2 bases and the J gene lost 4 bases, with 18 bases spanning the gap. CDR3 nucleotide sequence: TGTGCCAGCAGCTTATGGACAGCGACAGGGAGGTACAATGAGCAGTTCTTC. This encodes CASSLWTATGRYNEQFF. Full variable domain (missing parts from reference TRBV7-9 and TRBJ2-1): DTGVSQNPRHKITKRGQNVTFRCDPISEHNRLYWYRQTLGQGPEFLTYFQNEAQLEKSRLLSDRFSAERPKGSFSTLEIQRTEQGDSAMYLCASSLWTATGRYNEQFFGPGTRLTVL.

This clone has a single count. This sequence joins TRBV5-1 and TRBJ2-1, with 8 bases aligning to TRBD1. The ends lost 2 bases at V and 5 bases at J; junction bases unmatched: 9. Germline V gives CDR1 SGHRS, CDR2 YFSETQ. The CDR3 is made up of 16 amino acids. This chain's CDR3 is CASSLIRKQGDNEQFF. CDR3 bases: TGCGCCAGCAGCTTAATTCGGAAACAGGGGGACAATGAGCAGTTCTTC.